This T cell receptor beta chain was captured by sequencing in a study of blood T cell repertoires in COVID-19. Study-wide context: Samples representing acute and convalescent COVID-19 were sourced from the United States, Italy and Spain. PBMCs, B-cell-depleted T cells, or T cells provided the cDNA or gDNA that made up the material.

The CDR3 loop spans 18 amino acids. Clones were read by immunoSEQ multiplex PCR, and TCRdb kept only the in-frame ones, dropping some. The sample shows around 350,000 clones, around nine tenths of them seen only once. V is TRBV12-2 and J is TRBJ1-4; TRBD1 reflects the table's D call only, with no check against the DNA. TRBV12-2 is tagged as a pseudogene. The TCR originated in a human donor in a cohort sampled during active COVID-19. The sample comprised peripheral blood. The CDR3 DNA is TGTGCAAGTCGCCCCCGTCGTGGGGTGACAGGGGCAGAAGAAAAACTGTTTTTT. Protein: CASRPRRGVTGAEEKLFF.